The rows below give T cell receptor beta chains drawn from one sample of a study of CD8+ T cells in alopecia areata. TCRdb's copy holds only in-frame clones and misses some; the assay was immunoSEQ multiplex PCR. The repertoire holds around 160,000 clones, 85% to 90% seen once, with about 14% in the top ten. The material sequenced was CD8+ T cells sorted from blood, taken at week 0. The source is a human donor with alopecia areata. Both conserved end residues are part of each CDR3. Each record gives: clone size, V gene, D gene, J gene, CDR3 protein, CDR3 DNA. D genes are given only for firm matches. Clone size is not always given. Where it is, it says once, few, many or a class for expanded clones.

NA	TRBV29-1	NA	TRBJ2-1	CSVGGRTYDNEQFF	TGCAGCGTTGGGGGGCGGACTTACGACAATGAGCAGTTCTTC
NA	TRBV20-1	NA	TRBJ2-2	CSAPYVGELFF	TGCAGTGCCCCGTATGTGGGGGAGCTGTTTTTT
NA	TRBV11-1	NA	TRBJ1-1	CASSEVQGLNTEAFF	TGTGCCAGCAGCGAAGTCCAGGGGTTGAACACTGAAGCTTTCTTT
NA	TRBV27	NA	TRBJ2-7	CASSLGFSYEQYF	TGTGCCAGCAGTTTGGGATTCTCCTACGAGCAGTACTTC
few	TRBV5-1	NA	TRBJ2-7	CASSYSYEQYF	TGCGCCAGCAGCTACTCCTACGAGCAGTACTTC
once	TRBV5-4	NA	TRBJ2-1	CASRGTRYNEQFF	TGTGCCAGCAGAGGGACTCGGTACAATGAGCAGTTCTTC
NA	TRBV13	NA	TRBJ2-7	CASSSASYEQYF	TGTGCCAGCAGCTCCGCCTCCTACGAGCAGTACTTC
NA	TRBV6-5	NA	TRBJ2-7	CASSYATSYEQYF	TGTGCCAGCAGTTACGCTACCTCCTACGAGCAGTACTTC
NA	TRBV29-1	NA	TRBJ2-1	CSVASSGNEQFF	TGCAGCGTTGCATCTTCTGGCAATGAGCAGTTCTTC
NA	TRBV7-9	NA	TRBJ1-2	CASEKGGSLRGYTF	TGTGCCAGCGAAAAAGGGGGATCTCTTCGGGGCTACACCTTC
NA	TRBV19	NA	TRBJ2-3	CASSPGTASTDTQYF	TGTGCCAGTAGTCCAGGGACGGCTAGCACAGATACGCAGTATTTT
once	TRBV29-1	TRBD1	TRBJ2-1	CSARQGAHEQFF	TGCAGCGCCCGACAGGGGGCTCATGAGCAGTTCTTC
NA	TRBV27	NA	TRBJ2-7	CASSFSPYSYEQYF	TGTGCCAGCAGTTTCTCCCCATACTCCTACGAGCAGTACTTC
few	TRBV11-3	NA	TRBJ2-2	CASAEVGSGELFF	TGTGCCAGCGCCGAAGTTGGTAGCGGGGAGCTGTTTTTT
few	TRBV5-1	NA	TRBJ2-7	CASSLLPRSSYEQYF	TGCGCCAGCAGCTTGCTCCCCCGGAGCTCCTACGAGCAGTACTTC
NA	TRBV11-2	NA	TRBJ2-2	CASSLEATTYTGELFF	TGTGCCAGCAGCTTAGAAGCGACTACCTACACCGGGGAGCTGTTTTTT
NA	TRBV4-1	NA	TRBJ2-7	CASSQDRSYEQYF	TGCGCCAGCAGCCAAGATCGAAGCTACGAGCAGTACTTC
NA	TRBV19	NA	TRBJ2-7	CASSIVKGIEQYF	TGTGCCAGTAGTATAGTGAAGGGGATCGAGCAGTACTTC
NA	TRBV5-1	TRBD2	TRBJ2-3	CASTLLADTDTQYF	TGCGCCAGCACCCTACTAGCGGACACAGATACGCAGTATTTT
NA	TRBV18	NA	TRBJ2-7	CASSPGTLAYEQYF	TGTGCCAGCTCACCCGGGACATTAGCCTACGAGCAGTACTTC
once	TRBV29-1	TRBD1	TRBJ2-1	CSVEVRDSLNNEQFF	TGCAGCGTTGAGGTCCGGGACAGCCTGAACAATGAGCAGTTCTTC
NA	TRBV19	NA	TRBJ2-5	CASMDPTGLQETQYF	TGTGCCAGTATGGATCCTACAGGGTTGCAAGAGACCCAGTACTTC
few	TRBV27	NA	TRBJ2-1	CASSLSRYNEQFF	TGTGCCAGCAGTTTATCTAGATACAATGAGCAGTTCTTC
NA	TRBV27	NA	TRBJ1-1	CASSGSRGAFF	TGTGCCAGCAGTGGGAGTAGGGGAGCTTTCTTT
NA	TRBV4-1	TRBD1	TRBJ2-7	CASSQAIQGAGEQYF	TGCGCCAGCAGCCAAGCCATACAGGGGGCTGGTGAGCAGTACTTC
NA	TRBV11-2	TRBD1	TRBJ2-7	CASSLGLAGGYEQYF	TGTGCCAGCAGCTTAGGACTGGCAGGGGGCTACGAGCAGTACTTC
NA	TRBV5-1	NA	TRBJ2-6	CASSSDISGANVLTF	TGCGCCAGCAGTTCGGACATCTCTGGGGCCAACGTCCTGACTTTC
NA	TRBV10-2	NA	TRBJ2-1	CASDTGTPAYNEQFF	TGCGCCAGCGATACCGGGACACCAGCCTACAATGAGCAGTTCTTC
NA	TRBV29-1	TRBD2	TRBJ2-1	CSVEGLAGSGSEQFF	TGCAGCGTTGAAGGACTAGCGGGGAGTGGGAGCGAGCAGTTCTTC
NA	TRBV29-1	NA	TRBJ2-7	CSVSRPGTSNEQYF	TGCAGCGTTAGCCGCCCCGGGACATCAAACGAGCAGTACTTC
NA	TRBV13	TRBD2	TRBJ2-3	CASSLGLAGDTDTQYF	TGTGCCAGCAGCTTGGGACTAGCGGGGGATACAGATACGCAGTATTTT
NA	TRBV19	NA	TRBJ1-4	CASSIWRNEKLFF	TGTGCCAGTAGTATCTGGCGAAATGAAAAACTGTTTTTT
NA	TRBV30	NA	TRBJ2-3	CAWSLGRASTDTQYF	TGTGCCTGGAGCCTAGGACGGGCCAGCACAGATACGCAGTATTTT
NA	TRBV7-9	NA	TRBJ2-6	CASSSDSSGANVLTF	TGTGCCAGCAGCTCGGATAGCTCTGGGGCCAACGTCCTGACTTTC
NA	TRBV7-8	NA	TRBJ2-7	CASSFSSGGAYEQYF	TGTGCCAGCAGCTTCTCATCTGGCGGGGCCTACGAGCAGTACTTC
NA	TRBV5-1	TRBD1	TRBJ2-5	CASSWTGGKETQYF	TGCGCCAGCAGCTGGACAGGGGGGAAAGAGACCCAGTACTTC
NA	TRBV19	NA	TRBJ2-7	CASSIWGSYEQYF	TGTGCCAGTAGTATATGGGGCTCTTACGAGCAGTACTTC
NA	TRBV10-1	NA	TRBJ2-1	CASSESRGPESSYNEQFF	TGCGCCAGCAGTGAGTCTCGTGGGCCCGAGAGCTCCTACAATGAGCAGTTCTTC
NA	TRBV7-9	TRBD2	TRBJ2-3	CASSFPPAGGAPPTDTQYF	TGTGCCAGCAGCTTCCCTCCGGCGGGAGGGGCCCCACCGACAGATACGCAGTATTTT
NA	TRBV4-1	TRBD2	TRBJ2-1	CASRLSGGDEQFF	TGCGCCAGCCGCCTGTCGGGAGGGGATGAGCAGTTCTTC